Here is one T cell receptor beta chain with its context. This entry is derived from a study of identical twins. One entry per CDR3 protein results from TCRdb running MiXCR on the 5' RACE reads. This sample has a few hundred thousand distinct CDR3 sequences, with over 8.5% found just once. The ends lost 5 bases at V and 4 bases at J; junction bases unmatched: 10. The germline CDR1 and CDR2 sequences are MRHNA and SNTAGT. This CDR3 is 16 amino acids long. These same data were also listed under a study on yellow fever vaccine responses in identical twins.

The TCR comes from a woman between 18 and 29 years old in good health. This chain joins TRBV6-4 and TRBJ2-2, with 7 bases identical to TRBD2. The sequenced sample was CD8+ T cells sorted from blood. The CDR3 reads CASSSQLAEGTGELFF. As DNA, the CDR3 is TGTGCCAGCAGTTCCCAGCTAGCGGAGGGCACCGGGGAGCTGTTTTTT.